What follows describes a single T cell receptor beta chain. The ends were cut back, 2 bases at V and 8 bases at J, with 13 bases in the middle. This CDR3 spans 13 amino acids. The germline V gene has CDR1 SGHDT and CDR2 YYEEEE. As originally analysed: The authors estimated nucleated cell counts from reference gene primer amplification. Profiling relied on immunoSEQ multiplex PCR, and the TCRdb table lists in-frame clones only, not all of them. V and J calls and clone size come straight from that table; D and trimming were deduced from the DNA. The table records roughly 87,000 clones, 86% of them present only once. These data originate in a study of blood T cell repertoires in COVID-19. Looking at the study overall: Spain, Italy and the United States supplied samples that represented acute and convalescent COVID-19. PBMCs, B-cell-depleted T cells, or T cells were the source of the cDNA or gDNA that made up the material.

The sequence was collected from a human donor in a cohort sampled during active COVID-19. The chain is built from TRBV5-6 and TRBJ1-2, with a tentative D call TRBD1 (5 bases). Input material: peripheral blood. CDR3 nucleotide sequence: TGTGCCAGCAGCTTTAGGCAGGGTGACGGCTACACCTTC. Amino acid sequence: CASSFRQGDGYTF.